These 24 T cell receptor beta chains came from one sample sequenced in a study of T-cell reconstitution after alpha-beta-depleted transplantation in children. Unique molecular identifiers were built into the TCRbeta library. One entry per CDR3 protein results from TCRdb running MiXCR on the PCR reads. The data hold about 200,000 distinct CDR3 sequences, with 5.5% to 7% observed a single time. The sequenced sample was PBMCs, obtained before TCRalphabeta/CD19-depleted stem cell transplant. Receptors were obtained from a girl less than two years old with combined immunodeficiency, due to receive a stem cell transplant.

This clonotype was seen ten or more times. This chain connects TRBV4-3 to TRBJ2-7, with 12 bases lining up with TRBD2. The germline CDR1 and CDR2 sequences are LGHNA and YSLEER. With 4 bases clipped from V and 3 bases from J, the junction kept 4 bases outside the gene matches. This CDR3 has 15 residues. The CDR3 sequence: CASSRLAGALYEQYF. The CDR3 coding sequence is TGCGCCAGCAGCCGACTAGCGGGGGCTCTCTACGAGCAGTACTTC.

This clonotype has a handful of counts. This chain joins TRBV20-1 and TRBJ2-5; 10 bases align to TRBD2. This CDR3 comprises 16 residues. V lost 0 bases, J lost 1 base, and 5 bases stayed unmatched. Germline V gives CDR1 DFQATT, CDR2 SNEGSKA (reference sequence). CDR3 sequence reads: CSARDTLAGAQETQYF. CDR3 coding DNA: TGCAGTGCTAGAGACACTCTAGCGGGGGCCCAAGAGACCCAGTACTTC.

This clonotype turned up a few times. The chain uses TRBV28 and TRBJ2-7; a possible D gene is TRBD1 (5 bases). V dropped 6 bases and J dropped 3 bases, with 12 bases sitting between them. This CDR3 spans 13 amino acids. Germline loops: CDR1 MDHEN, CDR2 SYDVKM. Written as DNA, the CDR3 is TGTGCCAGCAGCCGAAGGGGCGGCTACGAGCAGTACTTC. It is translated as CASSRRGGYEQYF.

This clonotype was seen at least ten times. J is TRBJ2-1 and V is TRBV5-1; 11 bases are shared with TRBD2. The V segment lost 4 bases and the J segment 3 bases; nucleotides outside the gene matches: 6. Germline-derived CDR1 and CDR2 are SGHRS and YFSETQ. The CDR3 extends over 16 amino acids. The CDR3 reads CASSHGLAGHYNEQFF. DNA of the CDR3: TGCGCCAGCAGCCATGGACTAGCGGGCCACTACAATGAGCAGTTCTTC.

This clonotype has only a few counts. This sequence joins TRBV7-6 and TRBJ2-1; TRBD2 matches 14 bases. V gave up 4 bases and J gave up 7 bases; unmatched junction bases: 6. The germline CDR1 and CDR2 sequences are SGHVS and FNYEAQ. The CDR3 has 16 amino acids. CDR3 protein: CASSSRLAGGPNEQFF. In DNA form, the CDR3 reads TGTGCCAGCAGCTCGCGACTAGCGGGGGGGCCAAATGAGCAGTTCTTC.

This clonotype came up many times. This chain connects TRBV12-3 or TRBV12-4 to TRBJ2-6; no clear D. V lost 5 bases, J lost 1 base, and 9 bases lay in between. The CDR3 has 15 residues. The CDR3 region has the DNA TGTGCCAGCAGTCCGGTGGGGTCTGGGGCCAACGTCCTGACTTTC. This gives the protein CASSPVGSGANVLTF.

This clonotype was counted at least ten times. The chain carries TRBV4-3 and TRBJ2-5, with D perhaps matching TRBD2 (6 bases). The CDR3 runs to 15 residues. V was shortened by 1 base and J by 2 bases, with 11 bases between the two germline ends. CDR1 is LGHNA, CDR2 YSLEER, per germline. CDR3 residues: CASSQVRGGQETQYF. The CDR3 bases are TGCGCCAGCAGCCAAGTGCGGGGAGGACAAGAGACCCAGTACTTC.

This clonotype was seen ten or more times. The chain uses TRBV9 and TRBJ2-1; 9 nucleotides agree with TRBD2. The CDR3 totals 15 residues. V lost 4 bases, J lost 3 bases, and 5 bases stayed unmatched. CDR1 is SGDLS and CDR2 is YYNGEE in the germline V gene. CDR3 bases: TGTGCCAGCAGCCTTAGCGGGAGCGGCTACAATGAGCAGTTCTTC. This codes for CASSLSGSGYNEQFF.

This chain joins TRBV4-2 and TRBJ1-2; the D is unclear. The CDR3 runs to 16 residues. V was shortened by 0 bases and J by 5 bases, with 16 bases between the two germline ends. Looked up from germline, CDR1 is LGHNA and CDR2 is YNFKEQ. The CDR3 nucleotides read TGTGCCAGCAGCCAAGAGAGAGGGTCTTACGGGTATGGCTACACCTTC. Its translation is CASSQERGSYGYGYTF.

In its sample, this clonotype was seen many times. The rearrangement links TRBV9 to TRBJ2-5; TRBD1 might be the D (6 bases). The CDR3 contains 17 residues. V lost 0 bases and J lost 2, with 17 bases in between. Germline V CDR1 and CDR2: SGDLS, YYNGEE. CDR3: CASSVEQGLGLQETQYF. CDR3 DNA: TGTGCCAGCAGCGTAGAGCAGGGGCTGGGGTTACAAGAGACCCAGTACTTC.

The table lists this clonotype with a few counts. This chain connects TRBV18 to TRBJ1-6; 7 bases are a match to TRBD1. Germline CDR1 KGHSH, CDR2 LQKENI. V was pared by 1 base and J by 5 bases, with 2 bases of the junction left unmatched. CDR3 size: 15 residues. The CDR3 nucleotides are TGTGCCAGCTCACCACTCCAGGGGGATAATTCACCCCTCCACTTT. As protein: CASSPLQGDNSPLHF.

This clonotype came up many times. The CDR3 DNA sequence: TGTGCCACCGGTCATCTAGCCTCGAACACCGGGGAGCTGTTTTTT. Protein sequence: CATGHLASNTGELFF. This sequence joins TRBV15 and TRBJ2-2; D may be TRBD2 (5 bases). This CDR3 is 15 amino acids long. Trimming stripped 8 bases from V and 0 bases from J, with 13 bases between. CDR1 and CDR2 (germline): LNHNV, YYDKDF (reference sequence).

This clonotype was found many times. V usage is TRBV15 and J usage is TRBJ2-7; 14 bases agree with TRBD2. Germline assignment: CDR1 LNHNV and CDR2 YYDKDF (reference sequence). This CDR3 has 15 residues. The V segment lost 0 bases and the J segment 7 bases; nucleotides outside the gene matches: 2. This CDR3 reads CATSRERTSGREQYF. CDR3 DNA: TGTGCCACCAGCAGAGAAAGGACTAGCGGGAGGGAGCAGTACTTC.

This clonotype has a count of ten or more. The CDR3 loop reads CSVEDQKGVANGYTF. The CDR3, as DNA: TGCAGCGTTGAAGACCAAAAGGGGGTCGCGAATGGCTACACCTTC. The J gene is TRBJ1-2, the V gene TRBV29-1, with D maybe TRBD1 (6 bases). The CDR3 extends over 15 amino acids. The V end lost 0 bases, the J end lost 6 bases, and 17 bases lay between the germline ends. The V gene's germline CDR1 is SQVTM and CDR2 ANQGSEA.

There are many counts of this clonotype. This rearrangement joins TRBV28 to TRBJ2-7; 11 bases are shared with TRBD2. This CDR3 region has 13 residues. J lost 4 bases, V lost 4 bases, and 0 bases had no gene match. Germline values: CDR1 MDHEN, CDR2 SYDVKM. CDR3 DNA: TGTGCCAGCAGTTGGACTAGCGGGTACGAGCAGTACTTC. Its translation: CASSWTSGYEQYF.

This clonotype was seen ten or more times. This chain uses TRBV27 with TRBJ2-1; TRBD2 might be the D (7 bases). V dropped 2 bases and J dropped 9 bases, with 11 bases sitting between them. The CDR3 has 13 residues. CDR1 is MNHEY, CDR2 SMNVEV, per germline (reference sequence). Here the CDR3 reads CASSLGGGVEQFF. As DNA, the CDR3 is TGTGCCAGCAGTTTAGGGGGGGGCGTTGAGCAGTTCTTC.

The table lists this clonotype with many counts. CDR3 DNA: TGTGCCAGCAGCATAGGACAGCTCACCGGGGAGCTGTTTTTT. Translating gives CASSIGQLTGELFF. The chain has TRBV7-2 and TRBJ2-2; D might be TRBD1 (6 bases). CDR1 SGHTA and CDR2 FQGNSA come from the germline V gene. The CDR3 spans 14 residues. V gave up 5 bases and J gave up 4 bases, with 11 bases separating them.

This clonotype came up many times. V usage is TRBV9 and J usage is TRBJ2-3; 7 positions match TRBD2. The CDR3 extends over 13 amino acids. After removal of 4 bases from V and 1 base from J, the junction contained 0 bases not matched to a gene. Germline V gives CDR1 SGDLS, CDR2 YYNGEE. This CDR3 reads CASSRGGTDTQYF. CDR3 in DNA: TGTGCCAGCAGCCGGGGGGGCACAGATACGCAGTATTTT.

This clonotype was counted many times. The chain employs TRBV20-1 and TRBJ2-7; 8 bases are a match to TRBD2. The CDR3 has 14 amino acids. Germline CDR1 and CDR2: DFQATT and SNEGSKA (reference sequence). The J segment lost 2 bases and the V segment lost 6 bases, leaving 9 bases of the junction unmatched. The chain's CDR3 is CSAPVAGGPYEQYF. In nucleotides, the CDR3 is TGCAGTGCCCCGGTCGCGGGAGGCCCCTACGAGCAGTACTTC.

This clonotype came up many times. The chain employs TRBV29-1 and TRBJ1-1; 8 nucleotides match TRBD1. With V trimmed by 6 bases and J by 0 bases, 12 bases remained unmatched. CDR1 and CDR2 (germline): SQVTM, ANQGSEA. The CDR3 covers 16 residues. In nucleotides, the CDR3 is TGCAGCGTGGGGTTGACAGGGGCTTCTATGAACACTGAAGCTTTCTTT. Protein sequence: CSVGLTGASMNTEAFF.

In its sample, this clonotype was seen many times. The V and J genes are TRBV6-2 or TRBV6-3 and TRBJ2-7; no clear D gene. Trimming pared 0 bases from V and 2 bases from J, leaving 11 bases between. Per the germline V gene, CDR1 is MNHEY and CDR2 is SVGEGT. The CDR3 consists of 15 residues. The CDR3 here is CASSYSGPGPYEQYF. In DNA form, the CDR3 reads TGTGCCAGCAGTTACTCGGGCCCAGGCCCCTACGAGCAGTACTTC.

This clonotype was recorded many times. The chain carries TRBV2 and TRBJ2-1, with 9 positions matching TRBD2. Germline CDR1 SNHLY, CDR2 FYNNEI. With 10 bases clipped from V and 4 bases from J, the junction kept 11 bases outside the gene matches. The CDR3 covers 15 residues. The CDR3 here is CAMPRAGGKYNEQFF. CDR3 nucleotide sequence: TGTGCCATGCCTAGGGCGGGAGGGAAGTACAATGAGCAGTTCTTC.

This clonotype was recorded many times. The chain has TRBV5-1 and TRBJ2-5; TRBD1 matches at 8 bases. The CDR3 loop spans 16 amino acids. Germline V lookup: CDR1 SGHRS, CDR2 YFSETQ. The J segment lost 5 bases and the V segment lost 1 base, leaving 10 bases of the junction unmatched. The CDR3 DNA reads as TGCGCCAGCAGCTTGCGGCAGGCCTACAGGGGGGAGACCCAGTACTTC. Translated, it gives CASSLRQAYRGETQYF. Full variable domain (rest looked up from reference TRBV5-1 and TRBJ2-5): KAGVTQTPRYLIKTRGQQVTLSCSPISGHRSVSWYQQTPGQGLQFLFEYFSETQRNKGNFPGRFSGRQFSNSRSEMNVSTLELGDSALYLCASSLRQAYRGETQYFGPGTRLLVL.

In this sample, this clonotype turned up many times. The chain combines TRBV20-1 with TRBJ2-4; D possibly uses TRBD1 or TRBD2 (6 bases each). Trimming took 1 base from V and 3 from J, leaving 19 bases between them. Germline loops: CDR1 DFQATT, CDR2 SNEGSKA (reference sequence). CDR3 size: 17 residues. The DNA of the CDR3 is TGCAGTGCTAGAGTGGCCCGAGGGGGGCTCGACAAAAACATTCAGTACTTC. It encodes CSARVARGGLDKNIQYF.